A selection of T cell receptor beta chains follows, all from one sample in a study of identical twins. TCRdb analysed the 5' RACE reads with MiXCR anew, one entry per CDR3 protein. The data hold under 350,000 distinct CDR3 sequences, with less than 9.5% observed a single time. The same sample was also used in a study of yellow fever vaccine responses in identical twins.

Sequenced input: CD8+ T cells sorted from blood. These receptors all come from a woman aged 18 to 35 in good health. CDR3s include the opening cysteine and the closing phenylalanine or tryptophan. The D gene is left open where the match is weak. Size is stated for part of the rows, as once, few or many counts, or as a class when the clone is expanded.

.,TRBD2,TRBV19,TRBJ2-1,TGTGCCAGTAGTATGGGACTAGCCAATGAGCAGTTCTTC,CASSMGLANEQFF
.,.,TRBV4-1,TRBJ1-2,TGCGCCAGCAGCCAAGCCCCGGGGGCGATAGGCTACACCTTC,CASSQAPGAIGYTF
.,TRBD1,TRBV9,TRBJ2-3,TGTGCCAGCAGCGCAGGGACAGGAGCCACAGATACGCAGTATTTT,CASSAGTGATDTQYF
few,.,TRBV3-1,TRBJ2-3,TGTGCCAGCAGCTCTCCCGACTATACTAGCACAGATACGCAGTATTTT,CASSSPDYTSTDTQYF
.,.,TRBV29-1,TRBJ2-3,TGCAGCGTGTGGGCAGGAACAGATACGCAGTATTTT,CSVWAGTDTQYF
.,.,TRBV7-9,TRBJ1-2,TGTGCCAGCAGCCCCCATGTCGTCCCTAACTATGGCTACACCTTC,CASSPHVVPNYGYTF
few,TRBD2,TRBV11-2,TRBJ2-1,TGTGCCAGCAGCGCCCTACTAGCGGGAATGTACAATGAGCAGTTCTTC,CASSALLAGMYNEQFF
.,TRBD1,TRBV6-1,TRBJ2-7,TGTGCCAGCAGTCAGGGGACAGGGGGGTTCTACGAGCAGTACTTC,CASSQGTGGFYEQYF
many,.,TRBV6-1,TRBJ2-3,TGTGCCAGCAGTGAAGCCGGCGGAAGAGGTCCAGATACGCAGTATTTT,CASSEAGGRGPDTQYF
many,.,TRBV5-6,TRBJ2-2,TGTGCCAGCAGCTTGGTATTGGGGGCCGGGGAGCTGTTTTTT,CASSLVLGAGELFF
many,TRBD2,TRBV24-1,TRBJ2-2,TGTGCCACCAGTGACCTGGGACTAGCGCTGAACACCGGGGAGCTGTTTTTT,CATSDLGLALNTGELFF
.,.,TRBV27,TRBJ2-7,TGTGCCAGCAGTTTATGGGCGGGACGCTCGGACGAGCAGTACTTC,CASSLWAGRSDEQYF
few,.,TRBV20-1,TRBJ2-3,TGCAGTGCTAGAGAGGACGTAGGGTCCCCTAGCACAGATACGCAGTATTTT,CSAREDVGSPSTDTQYF
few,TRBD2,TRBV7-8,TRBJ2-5,TGTGCCAGCAGCTTGAGTCCTAGCGGGGGGGAAGAGACCCAGTACTTC,CASSLSPSGGEETQYF
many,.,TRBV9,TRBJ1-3,TGTGCCAGCAGGGGTAGGTCGACGGGAAACACCATATATTTT,CASRGRSTGNTIYF
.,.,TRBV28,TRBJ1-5,TGTGCCAGCAGTTCCCCTCCTTCCGGGACACCCTATCAGCCCCAGCATTTT,CASSSPPSGTPYQPQHF
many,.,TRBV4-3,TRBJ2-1,TGCGCCAGCAGCCAGGGCAGGAGCTCCTACAATGAGCAGTTCTTC,CASSQGRSSYNEQFF
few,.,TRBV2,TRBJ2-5,TGTGCCAGATCCCTCTTCCCTGGGAGATCGAGTGAGACCCAGTACTTC,CARSLFPGRSSETQYF
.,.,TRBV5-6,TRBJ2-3,TGTGCCAGCAGCTGGTGGGTCAACCTCAGAGATACGCAGTATTTT,CASSWWVNLRDTQYF
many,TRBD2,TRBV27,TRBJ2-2,TGTGCCAGCAGTTTAGGGACTAGCGGGGCCGGGGAGCTGTTTTTT,CASSLGTSGAGELFF